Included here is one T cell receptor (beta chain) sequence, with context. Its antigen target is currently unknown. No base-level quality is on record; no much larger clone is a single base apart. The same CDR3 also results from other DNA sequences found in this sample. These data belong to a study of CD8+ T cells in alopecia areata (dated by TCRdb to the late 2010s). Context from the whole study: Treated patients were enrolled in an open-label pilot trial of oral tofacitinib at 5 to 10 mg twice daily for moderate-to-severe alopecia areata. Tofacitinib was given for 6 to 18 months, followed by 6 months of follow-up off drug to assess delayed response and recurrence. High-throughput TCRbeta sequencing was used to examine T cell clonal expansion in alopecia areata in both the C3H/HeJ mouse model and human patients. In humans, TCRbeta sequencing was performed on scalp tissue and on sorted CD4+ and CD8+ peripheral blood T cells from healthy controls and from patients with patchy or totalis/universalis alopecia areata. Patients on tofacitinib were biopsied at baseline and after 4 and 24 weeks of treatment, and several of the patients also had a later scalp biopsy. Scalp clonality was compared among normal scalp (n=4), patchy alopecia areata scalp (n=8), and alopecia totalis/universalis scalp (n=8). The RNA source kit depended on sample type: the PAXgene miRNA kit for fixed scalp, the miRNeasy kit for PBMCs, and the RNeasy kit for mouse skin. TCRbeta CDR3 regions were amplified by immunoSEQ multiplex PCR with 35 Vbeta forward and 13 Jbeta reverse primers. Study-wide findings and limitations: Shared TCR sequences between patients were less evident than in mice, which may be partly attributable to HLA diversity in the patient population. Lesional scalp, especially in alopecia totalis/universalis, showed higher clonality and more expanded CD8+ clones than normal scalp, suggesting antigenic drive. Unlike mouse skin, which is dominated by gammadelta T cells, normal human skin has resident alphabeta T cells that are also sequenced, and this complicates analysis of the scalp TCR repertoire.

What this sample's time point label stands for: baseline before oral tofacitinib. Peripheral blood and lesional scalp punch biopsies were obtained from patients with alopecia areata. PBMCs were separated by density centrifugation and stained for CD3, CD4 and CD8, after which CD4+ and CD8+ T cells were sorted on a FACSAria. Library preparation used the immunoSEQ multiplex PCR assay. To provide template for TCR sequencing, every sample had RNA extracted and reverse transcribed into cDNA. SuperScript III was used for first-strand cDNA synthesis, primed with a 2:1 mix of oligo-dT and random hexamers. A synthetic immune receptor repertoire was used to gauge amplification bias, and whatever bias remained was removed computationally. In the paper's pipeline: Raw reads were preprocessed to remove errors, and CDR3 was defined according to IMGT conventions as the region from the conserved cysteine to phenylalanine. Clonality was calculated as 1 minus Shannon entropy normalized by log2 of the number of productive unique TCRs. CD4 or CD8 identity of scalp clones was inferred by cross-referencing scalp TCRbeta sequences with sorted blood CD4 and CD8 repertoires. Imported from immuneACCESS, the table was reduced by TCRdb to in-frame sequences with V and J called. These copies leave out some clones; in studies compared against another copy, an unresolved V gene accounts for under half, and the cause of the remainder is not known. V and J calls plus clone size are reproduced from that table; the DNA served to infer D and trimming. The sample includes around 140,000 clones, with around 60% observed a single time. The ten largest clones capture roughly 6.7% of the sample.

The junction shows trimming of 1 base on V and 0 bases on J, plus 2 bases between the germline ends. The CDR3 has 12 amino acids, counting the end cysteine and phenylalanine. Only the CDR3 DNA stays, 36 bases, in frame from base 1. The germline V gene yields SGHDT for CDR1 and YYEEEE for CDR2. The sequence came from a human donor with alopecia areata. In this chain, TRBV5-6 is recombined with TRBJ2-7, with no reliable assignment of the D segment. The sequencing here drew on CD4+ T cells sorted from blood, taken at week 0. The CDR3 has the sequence CASSLSSYEQYF. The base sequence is TGTGCCAGCAGCTTGAGCTCCTACGAGCAGTACTTC.